Each of the 20 T cell receptor beta chains below was sequenced from the same sample in a study of chronic HIV infection and antiretroviral therapy (dated by TCRdb to 2013 to 2016). Library creation used 5' RACE. The sequencing machine was an Illumina MiSeq. TCRdb redid the processing of the public reads, applying fastp at Q25 and MiXCR, and retained in-frame beta chains. Rows matching on CDR3 protein sequence are summarized as one entry with the most common DNA and genes. Counted in this sample were approximately 30,000 distinct CDR3 sequences; roughly 9.1% of them appeared once. Under 3% of the sample belongs to the ten largest clones. Input material: peripheral blood. Source of these receptors: an adult who had HIV and had not received antiretroviral therapy, or was an uninfected healthy control (not recorded which).

At least ten counts were recorded for this clonotype. The genes are TRBV6-5 and TRBJ1-4; no clear D. Germline V CDR1 and CDR2: MNHEY, SVGAGI. V lost 2 bases and J 9 bases, leaving 4 bases between the germline ends. The CDR3 length is 11 residues. CDR3 region: CASSYGQKLFF. The CDR3 DNA follows: TGTGCCAGCAGTTACGGACAAAAACTGTTTTTT.

This clonotype was seen repeatedly, ten times or more. In nucleotides, the CDR3 is TGTGCCAGCAGTTCTCCGACCGGTAGGACTGAAGCTTTCTTT. It codes for CASSSPTGRTEAFF. J is TRBJ1-1 and V is TRBV6-2 or TRBV6-3; no definite D call. The CDR3 consists of 14 residues. The germline gives CDR1 MNHEY, CDR2 SVGEGT. Trimming pared 4 bases from V and 5 bases from J, leaving 14 bases between.

V and J are TRBV20-1 and TRBJ2-3; 11 bases align to TRBD2. Trimming at V came to 3 bases and at J to 4 bases, leaving 6 bases not matched to a gene. The CDR3 is 15 amino acids. Germline CDR1 reads DFQATT; CDR2 reads SNEGSKA (reference sequence). In nucleotides, the CDR3 is TGCAGTGCTAGTTTTGGTAGCGGGGGGGCAGATACGCAGTATTTT. As protein: CSASFGSGGADTQYF.

This clonotype has a single count. The chain carries TRBV6-1 and TRBJ1-1; D unresolved. The V end lost 8 bases, the J end lost 12 bases, and 10 bases lay between the germline ends. Germline lookup yields CDR1 MNHNS and CDR2 SASEGT. The CDR3 extends over 9 amino acids. The chain's CDR3 is CASFRSTFF. In nucleotides, the CDR3 is TGTGCCAGCTTTCGCTCGACTTTCTTT.

The V call is TRBV6-2 or TRBV6-3, the J call TRBJ2-3; D is uncertain. Germline CDR1 and CDR2: MNHEY and SVGEGT. V lost 6 bases and J lost 5, with 15 bases in between. This CDR3 has 14 residues. CDR3: CASRGVGALDTQYF. The CDR3 DNA is TGTGCCAGCAGAGGAGTTGGCGCTTTAGATACGCAGTATTTT.

This clonotype was found a few times. The V gene is TRBV12-2, the J gene TRBJ2-1; no DNA check was done on the table's D call, TRBD1. TRBV12-2 is a pseudogene segment. This CDR3 has 16 amino acids. This chain's CDR3 is CASRLRDDSPYNEQFF. In nucleotides, the CDR3 is TGTGCAAGTCGTTTGAGGGACGACAGTCCCTACAATGAGCAGTTCTTC.

This clonotype has a count of ten or more. CDR3 residues: CSAARGVGETQYF. CDR3 DNA sequence: TGCAGCGCCGCCCGGGGGGTAGGAGAGACCCAGTACTTC. This chain connects TRBV29-1 to TRBJ2-5; 7 bases match TRBD2. With V trimmed by 7 bases and J by 4 bases, 9 bases remained unmatched. Germline V gene sequence: CDR1 SQVTM, CDR2 ANQGSEA. This CDR3 has 13 amino acids. The whole variable domain, remainder taken from reference TRBV29-1 and TRBJ2-5, is SAVISQKPSRDICQRGTSLTIQCQVDSQVTMMFWYRQQPGQSLTLIATANQGSEATYESGFVIDKFPISRPNLTFSTLTVSNMSPEDSSIYLCSAARGVGETQYFGPGTRLLVL.

This clonotype was seen a few times. J is TRBJ1-1 and V is TRBV10-1; 9 bases align to TRBD1. CDR1 is WNHNN and CDR2 is SYGVQD in the germline V gene (reference sequence). The junction had 10 bases not matched to a gene; V was cut back by 4 bases and J by 1 base. The CDR3 spans 17 residues. The CDR3 DNA sequence: TGCGCCAGCAGTGGAGGGAGGACAGGGGACAAGAACACTGAAGCTTTCTTT. This gives the protein CASSGGRTGDKNTEAFF.

This clonotype appeared a few times. The chain links TRBV29-1 to TRBJ2-5, with a weak D call TRBD2 (5 bases). Trimming left V 5 bases short and J 0 bases short, with 13 bases between. Germline CDR1 is SQVTM and CDR2 is ANQGSEA. This CDR3 region has 14 residues. CDR3 sequence: CSVFGQDYQETQYF. Here the CDR3 DNA reads TGCAGCGTTTTTGGGCAGGACTACCAAGAGACCCAGTACTTC.

This clonotype was observed at least ten times. A read error may account for a junction end that differs from germline. J is TRBJ2-3 and V is TRBV4-1, with unresolved D. The CDR3 loop spans 15 amino acids. CDR1 and CDR2 from the germline V gene are MGHRA and YSYEKL. The CDR3 here is CASSEEESVTDTQYF. DNA for the CDR3: TGCGCCAGCAGCGAAGAGGAGTCCGTCACAGATACGCAGTATTTT.

J is TRBJ1-6 and V is TRBV2; D is uncertain. CDR3 size: 14 residues. The V and J ends lost 3 bases and 10 bases respectively, with 13 bases between them. CDR1 and CDR2 from the germline V gene are SNHLY and FYNNEI. Here the CDR3 reads CASSEWSAESPLHF. DNA of the CDR3: TGTGCCAGCAGTGAGTGGAGTGCTGAGTCACCCCTCCACTTT.

This clonotype was recorded many times. The V call is TRBV11-3, the J call TRBJ1-1; no firm D call. Per the germline V gene, CDR1 is SGHNT and CDR2 is YENEEA. CDR3 length equals 13 residues. V was pared by 4 bases and J by 2 bases, with 8 bases between. CDR3: CASSWTRNTEAFF. CDR3 in DNA: TGTGCCAGCAGCTGGACCCGAAACACTGAAGCTTTCTTT.

The chain joins TRBV12-3 or TRBV12-4 to TRBJ2-7; 7 bases align to TRBD1. J was trimmed by 0 bases and V by 5 bases; bases with no gene match: 4. The CDR3 is 14 amino acids. DNA for the CDR3: TGTGCCAGCAGTCTCAGGGGGTTCTCCTACGAGCAGTACTTC. Protein product: CASSLRGFSYEQYF.

This clonotype was seen a handful of times. V gene TRBV28 combines with J gene TRBJ2-1; no definite D call. Germline loops: CDR1 MDHEN, CDR2 SYDVKM. This CDR3 has 13 amino acids. V lost 2 bases to trimming and J lost 6 bases, with 8 bases between them. This CDR3 reads CASSLPPGNEQFF. CDR3 DNA sequence: TGTGCCAGCAGTTTACCCCCTGGCAATGAGCAGTTCTTC.

This clonotype showed up just a few times. An end of the junction differs from the germline gene, which may be a read error. The rearrangement joins TRBV12-3 or TRBV12-4 to TRBJ2-4, with D possibly being TRBD2 (6 bases). The CDR3 has 11 residues. CDR3 protein: CASSNGTPSHF. The CDR3, as DNA: TGTGCCAGCAGCAATGGGACTCCCTCCCACTTC.

The rearrangement links TRBV7-9 to TRBJ1-1; D gene ambiguous. V was shortened by 2 bases and J by 7 bases, with 14 bases between the two germline ends. Germline V gene data show CDR1 as SEHNR and CDR2 as FQNEAQ (reference sequence). This CDR3 has 14 amino acids. The CDR3 DNA is TGTGCCAGCAGCTTAAGGCGTATGGGCCTTGAAGCTTTCTTT. Translated, it gives CASSLRRMGLEAFF.

Only a few counts were recorded for this clonotype. DNA for the CDR3: TGCGCCAGCAGCTTGACGGGGCTACGGAATGAAGCTTTCTTT. It encodes CASSLTGLRNEAFF. The chain joins TRBV5-1 to TRBJ1-1, with a weak D call TRBD1 (5 bases). The CDR3 is 14 amino acids. CDR1 is SGHRS, CDR2 YFSETQ, per germline. The V end was cut by 1 base, the J end by 7 bases, with 14 bases between.

This clonotype was seen repeatedly, ten times or more. The J gene is TRBJ2-3, the V gene TRBV7-9; 8 bases match TRBD2. Germline lookup yields CDR1 SEHNR and CDR2 FQNEAQ (reference sequence). V shed 3 bases and J 4 bases; nucleotides not matched to a gene: 12. This CDR3 is built from 17 residues. CDR3 residues: CASSFMASGLSPDTQYF. The CDR3, as DNA: TGTGCCAGCAGCTTCATGGCTAGCGGGCTCTCTCCAGATACGCAGTATTTT.

The chain couples TRBV5-1 to TRBJ2-1; weak D call: TRBD1 (5 bases). The CDR3 is made up of 12 amino acids. Germline CDR1 and CDR2: SGHRS and YFSETQ. Trimming removed 0 bases from V and 10 bases from J, with 8 bases in between. CDR3 sequence (DNA): TGCGCCAGCAGCTTGGATAGGGGAGAGCAGTTCTTC. Amino acids: CASSLDRGEQFF. Looking up the rest from reference TRBV5-1 and TRBJ2-1 gives the full variable domain: KAGVTQTPRYLIKTRGQQVTLSCSPISGHRSVSWYQQTPGQGLQFLFEYFSETQRNKGNFPGRFSGRQFSNSRSEMNVSTLELGDSALYLCASSLDRGEQFFGPGTRLTVL.

This clonotype was picked up many times. This chain links TRBV7-7 with TRBJ1-2; D is uncertain. Trimming took off 6 bases at V and 2 bases at J, with 19 bases between the two ends. There are 16 residues in the CDR3. From germline, CDR1 is SSHAT and CDR2 FNYEAQ (reference sequence). In DNA form, the CDR3 reads TGTGCCAGCAGTCGGACGGACTGTGTTCCAAACTATGGCTACACCTTC. Translating it yields CASSRTDCVPNYGYTF.